This T cell receptor beta chain emerged from a study of T cells expressing NK-cell markers. Across the study: The TCR beta repertoires originated in sorted CD3+CD56+NKG2C+, CD3+CD56+NKG2C- and CD3+CD56-NKG2C+ T cells. Findings of the study overall: In 5 to 7 donors, dominant CD3+CD56+NKG2C+ clones formed about 1.0-8% of CD8+ cells. The same clonotypes also predominated in the CD3+CD56-NKG2C+ fraction of a handful of donors.

As the method of synthesis, 5'RACE template switching with UMIs yielded TCR beta cDNA. TCRdb reprocessed the 5' RACE reads and stores each CDR3 protein as one record, lacking DNA. The sample's table shows some 300,000 distinct CDR3 sequences. The CDR3 sequence is 13 residues long. Germline CDR1 SGHDT, CDR2 YYEEEE. About this clonotype itself: Its antigen is currently unknown.

This TCR was sampled from a man aged 18 to 29 in good health. Sequenced material: blood T cells: a sorted CD56 or NKG2C T cell subset, CD4+ or CD8+ T cells, or bulk PBMC T cells (not recorded which). This chain joins TRBV5-6 and TRBJ1-6. The CDR3: CASSLAENSPLHF.